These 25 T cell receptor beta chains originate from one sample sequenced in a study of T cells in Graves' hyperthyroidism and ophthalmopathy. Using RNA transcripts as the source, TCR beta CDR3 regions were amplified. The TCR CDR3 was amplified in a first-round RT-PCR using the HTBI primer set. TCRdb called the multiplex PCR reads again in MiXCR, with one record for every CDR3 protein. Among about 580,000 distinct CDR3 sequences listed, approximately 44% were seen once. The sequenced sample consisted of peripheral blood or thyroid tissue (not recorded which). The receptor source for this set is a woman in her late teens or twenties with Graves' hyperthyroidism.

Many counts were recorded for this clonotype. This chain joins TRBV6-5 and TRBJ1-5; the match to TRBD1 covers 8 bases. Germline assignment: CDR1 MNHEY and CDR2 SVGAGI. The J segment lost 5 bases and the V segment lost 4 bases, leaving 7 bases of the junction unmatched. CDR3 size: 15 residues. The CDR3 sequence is CASSFSGQGHQPQHF. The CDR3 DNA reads TGTGCCAGCAGTTTCTCAGGACAGGGCCATCAGCCCCAGCATTTT.

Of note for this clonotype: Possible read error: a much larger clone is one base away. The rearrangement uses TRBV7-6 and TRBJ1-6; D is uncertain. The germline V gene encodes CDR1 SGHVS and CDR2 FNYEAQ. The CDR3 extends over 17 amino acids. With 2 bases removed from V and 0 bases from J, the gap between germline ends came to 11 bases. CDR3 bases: TGTGCCAGCAGCTTAAGGGTTAGGAGCTCCTATAATTCACCCCTCCACTTT. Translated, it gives CASSLRVRSSYNSPLHF.

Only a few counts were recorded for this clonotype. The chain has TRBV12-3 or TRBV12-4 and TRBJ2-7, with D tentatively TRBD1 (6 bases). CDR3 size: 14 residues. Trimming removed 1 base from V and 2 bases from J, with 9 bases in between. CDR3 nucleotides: TGTGCCAGCAGTTTAGAGGGGGACACCTACGAGCAGTACTTC. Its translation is CASSLEGDTYEQYF.

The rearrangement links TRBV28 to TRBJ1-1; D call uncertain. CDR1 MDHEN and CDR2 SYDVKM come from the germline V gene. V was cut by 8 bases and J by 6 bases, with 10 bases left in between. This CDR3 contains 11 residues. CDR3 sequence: CASGPRAEAFF. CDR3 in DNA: TGTGCCAGCGGCCCCCGCGCTGAAGCTTTCTTT.

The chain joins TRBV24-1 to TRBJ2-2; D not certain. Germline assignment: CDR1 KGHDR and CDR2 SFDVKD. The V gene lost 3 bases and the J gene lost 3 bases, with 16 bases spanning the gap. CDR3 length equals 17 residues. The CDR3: CATSDLNTAPDTGELFF. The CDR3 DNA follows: TGTGCCACCAGTGATCTTAACACCGCCCCGGACACCGGGGAGCTGTTTTTT.

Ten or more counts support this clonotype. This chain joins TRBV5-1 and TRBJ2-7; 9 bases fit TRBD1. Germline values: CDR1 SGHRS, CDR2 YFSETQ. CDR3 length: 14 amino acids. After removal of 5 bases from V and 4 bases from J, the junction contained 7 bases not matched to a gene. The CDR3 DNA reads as TGCGCCAGCAGACCCCCGGGACAGGGATACGAGCAGTACTTC. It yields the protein CASRPPGQGYEQYF.

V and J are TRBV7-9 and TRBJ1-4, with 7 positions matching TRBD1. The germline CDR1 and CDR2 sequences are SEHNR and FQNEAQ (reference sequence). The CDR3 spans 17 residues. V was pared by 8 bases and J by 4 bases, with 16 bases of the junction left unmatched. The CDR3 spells CASPLAGGTADNEKLFF. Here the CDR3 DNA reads TGTGCCAGCCCATTGGCGGGAGGGACAGCGGATAATGAAAAACTGTTTTTT.

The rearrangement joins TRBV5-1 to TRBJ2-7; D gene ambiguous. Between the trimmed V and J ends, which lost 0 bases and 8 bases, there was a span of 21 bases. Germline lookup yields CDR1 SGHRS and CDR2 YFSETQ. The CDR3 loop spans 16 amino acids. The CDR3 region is CASSLGGPGNQPQQYF. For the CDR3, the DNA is TGCGCCAGCAGCTTGGGTGGTCCGGGCAATCAGCCCCAGCAGTACTTC. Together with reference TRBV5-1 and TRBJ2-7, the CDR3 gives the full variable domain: KAGVTQTPRYLIKTRGQQVTLSCSPISGHRSVSWYQQTPGQGLQFLFEYFSETQRNKGNFPGRFSGRQFSNSRSEMNVSTLELGDSALYLCASSLGGPGNQPQQYFGPGTRLTVT.

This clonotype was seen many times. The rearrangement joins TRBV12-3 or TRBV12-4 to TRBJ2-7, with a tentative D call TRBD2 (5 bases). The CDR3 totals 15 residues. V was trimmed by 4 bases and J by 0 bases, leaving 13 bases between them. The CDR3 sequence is CASSSRTVSSYEQYF. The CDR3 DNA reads TGTGCCAGCAGTTCTCGGACTGTTAGCTCCTACGAGCAGTACTTC.

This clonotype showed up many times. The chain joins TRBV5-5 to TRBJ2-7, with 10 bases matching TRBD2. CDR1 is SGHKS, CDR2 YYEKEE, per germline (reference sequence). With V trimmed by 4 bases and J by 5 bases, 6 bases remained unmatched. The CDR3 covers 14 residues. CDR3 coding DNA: TGTGCCAGCAGCACGGGACTAGCGCTCGACGAGCAGTACTTC. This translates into CASSTGLALDEQYF.

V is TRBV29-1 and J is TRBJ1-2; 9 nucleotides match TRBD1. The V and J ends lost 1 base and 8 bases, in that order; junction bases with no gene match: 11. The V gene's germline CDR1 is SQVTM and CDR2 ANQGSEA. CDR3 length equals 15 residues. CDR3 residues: CSVEVLGTGSIGYTF. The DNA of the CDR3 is TGCAGCGTTGAAGTACTAGGGACAGGGTCGATCGGCTACACCTTC.

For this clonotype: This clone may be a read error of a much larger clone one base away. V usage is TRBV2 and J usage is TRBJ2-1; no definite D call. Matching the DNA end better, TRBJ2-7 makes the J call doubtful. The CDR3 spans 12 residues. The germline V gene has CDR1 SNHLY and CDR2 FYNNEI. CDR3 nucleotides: TGTGCCAGTAGAGACGCCTACAATGAGCAGTACTTC. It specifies CASRDAYNEQYF.

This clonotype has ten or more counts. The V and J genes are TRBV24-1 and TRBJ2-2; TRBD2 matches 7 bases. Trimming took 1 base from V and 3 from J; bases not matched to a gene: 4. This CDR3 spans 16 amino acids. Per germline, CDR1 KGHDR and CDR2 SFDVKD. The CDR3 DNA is TGTGCCACCAGTGATTTCGGGGGAGGGGACACCGGGGAGCTGTTTTTT. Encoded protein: CATSDFGGGDTGELFF.

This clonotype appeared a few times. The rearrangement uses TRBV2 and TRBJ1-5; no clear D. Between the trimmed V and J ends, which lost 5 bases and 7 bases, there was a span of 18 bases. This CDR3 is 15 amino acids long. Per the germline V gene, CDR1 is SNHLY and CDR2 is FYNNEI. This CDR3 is CASSLYPGIGQPQHF. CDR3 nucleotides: TGTGCCAGCAGTTTATATCCGGGGATAGGGCAGCCCCAGCATTTT.

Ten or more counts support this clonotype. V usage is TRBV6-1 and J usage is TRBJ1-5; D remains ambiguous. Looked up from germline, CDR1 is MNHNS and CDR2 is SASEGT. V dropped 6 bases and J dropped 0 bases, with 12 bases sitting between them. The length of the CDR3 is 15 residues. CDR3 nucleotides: TGTGCCAGCAGCAGACAACTCGATAGCAATCAGCCCCAGCATTTT. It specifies CASSRQLDSNQPQHF.

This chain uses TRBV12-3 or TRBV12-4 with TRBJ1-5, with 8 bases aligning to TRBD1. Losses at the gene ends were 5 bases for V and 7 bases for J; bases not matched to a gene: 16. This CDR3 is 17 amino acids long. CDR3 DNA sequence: TGTGCCAGCAGTGCTAGCGGGACAGGCTTCACACCCCAGCCCCAGCATTTT. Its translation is CASSASGTGFTPQPQHF.

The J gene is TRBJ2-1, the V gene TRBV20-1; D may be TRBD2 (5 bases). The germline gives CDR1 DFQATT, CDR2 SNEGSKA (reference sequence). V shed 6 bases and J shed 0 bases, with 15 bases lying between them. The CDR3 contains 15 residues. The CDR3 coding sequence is TGCAGTGCCCCCCCGAGGGCGAGCTCCTACAATGAGCAGTTCTTC. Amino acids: CSAPPRASSYNEQFF.

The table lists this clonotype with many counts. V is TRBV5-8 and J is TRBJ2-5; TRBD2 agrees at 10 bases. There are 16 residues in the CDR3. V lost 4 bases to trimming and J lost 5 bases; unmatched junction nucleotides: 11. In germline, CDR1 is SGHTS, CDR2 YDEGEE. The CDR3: CASSPRASGSEETQYF. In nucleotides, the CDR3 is TGTGCCAGCAGCCCGCGAGCTAGCGGGAGTGAGGAGACCCAGTACTTC.

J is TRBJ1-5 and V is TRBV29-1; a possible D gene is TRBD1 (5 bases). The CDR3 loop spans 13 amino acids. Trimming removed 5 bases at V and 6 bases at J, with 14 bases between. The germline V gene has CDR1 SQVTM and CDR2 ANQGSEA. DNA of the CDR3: TGCAGCGTTACGCCAGGGACGGGTCAGCCCCAGCATTTT. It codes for CSVTPGTGQPQHF.

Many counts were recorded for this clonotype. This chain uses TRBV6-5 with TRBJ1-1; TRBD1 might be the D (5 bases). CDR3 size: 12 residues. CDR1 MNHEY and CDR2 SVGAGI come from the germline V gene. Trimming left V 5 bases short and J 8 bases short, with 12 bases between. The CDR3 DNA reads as TGTGCCAGCAGTCGCGCGGGGGTAGAAGCTTTCTTT. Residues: CASSRAGVEAFF.

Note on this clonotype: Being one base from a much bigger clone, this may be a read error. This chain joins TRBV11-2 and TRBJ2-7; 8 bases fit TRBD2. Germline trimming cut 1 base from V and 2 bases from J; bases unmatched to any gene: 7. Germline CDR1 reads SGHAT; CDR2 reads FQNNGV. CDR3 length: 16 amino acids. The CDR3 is CASSLGYETSAYEQYF. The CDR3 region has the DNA TGTGCCAGCAGCTTAGGATACGAGACTAGCGCCTACGAGCAGTACTTC.

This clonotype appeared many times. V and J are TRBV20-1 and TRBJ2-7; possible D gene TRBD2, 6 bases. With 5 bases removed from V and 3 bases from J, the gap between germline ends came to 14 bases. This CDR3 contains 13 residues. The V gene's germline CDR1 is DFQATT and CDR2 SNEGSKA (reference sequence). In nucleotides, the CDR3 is TGCAGTGCTCGCAGAGTAGCGGTCTACGAGCAGTACTTC. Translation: CSARRVAVYEQYF.

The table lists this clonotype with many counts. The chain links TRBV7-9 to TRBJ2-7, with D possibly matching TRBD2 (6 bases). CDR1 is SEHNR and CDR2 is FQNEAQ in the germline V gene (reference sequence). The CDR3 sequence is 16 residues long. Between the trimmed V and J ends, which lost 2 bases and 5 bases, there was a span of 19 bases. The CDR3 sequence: CASSLRGARDWHEQYF. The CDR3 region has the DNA TGTGCCAGCAGCTTAAGAGGTGCGCGGGATTGGCACGAGCAGTACTTC.

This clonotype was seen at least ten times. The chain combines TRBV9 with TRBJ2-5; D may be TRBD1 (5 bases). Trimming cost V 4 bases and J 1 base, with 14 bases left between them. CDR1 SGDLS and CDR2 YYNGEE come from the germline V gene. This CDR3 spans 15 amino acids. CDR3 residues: CASSPYQDSQETQYF. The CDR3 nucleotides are TGTGCCAGCAGCCCATACCAAGACAGCCAAGAGACCCAGTACTTC.

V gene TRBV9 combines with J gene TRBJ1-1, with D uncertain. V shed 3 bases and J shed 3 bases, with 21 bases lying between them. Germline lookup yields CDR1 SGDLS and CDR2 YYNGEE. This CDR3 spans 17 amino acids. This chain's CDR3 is CASSAMLADAVDTEAFF. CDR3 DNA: TGTGCCAGCAGCGCCATGTTGGCAGACGCCGTAGACACTGAAGCTTTCTTT.